The TCR beta chain described here comes from a study of blood T cell repertoires in COVID-19. Study details: T cells, B-cell-depleted T cells, or PBMCs provided the cDNA or gDNA that served as material.

Concerning this clone itself: The same CDR3 can be traced to other DNA sequences in this sample.

Profiling relied on immunoSEQ multiplex PCR, and the TCRdb table lists in-frame clones only, not all of them. This table holds around 420,000 clones, nearly 90% found once. The sample comprised PBMCs or T cells enriched from blood (not recorded which). The TCR originated in a woman aged 40 to 55 with acute COVID-19.

The CDR3 reads CASSSTGDTEAFF. CDR3 in DNA: TGTGCCAGCAGTTCTACAGGGGACACTGAAGCTTTCTTT. This chain links TRBV12-3 or TRBV12-4 with TRBJ1-1; 7 bases align to TRBD1. This CDR3 contains 13 residues. V lost 4 bases and J lost 3; bases outside the gene matches: 2.